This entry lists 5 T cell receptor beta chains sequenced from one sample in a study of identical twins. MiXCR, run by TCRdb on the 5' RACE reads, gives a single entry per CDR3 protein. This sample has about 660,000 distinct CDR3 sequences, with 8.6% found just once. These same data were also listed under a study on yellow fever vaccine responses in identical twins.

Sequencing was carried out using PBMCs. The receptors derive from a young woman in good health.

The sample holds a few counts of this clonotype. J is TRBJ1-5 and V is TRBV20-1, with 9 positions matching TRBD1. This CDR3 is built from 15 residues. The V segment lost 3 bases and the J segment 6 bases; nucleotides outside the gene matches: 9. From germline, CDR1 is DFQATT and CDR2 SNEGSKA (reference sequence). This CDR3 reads CSASLRTGALQPQHF. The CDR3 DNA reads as TGCAGTGCTAGTCTTAGGACAGGGGCTCTTCAGCCCCAGCATTTT.

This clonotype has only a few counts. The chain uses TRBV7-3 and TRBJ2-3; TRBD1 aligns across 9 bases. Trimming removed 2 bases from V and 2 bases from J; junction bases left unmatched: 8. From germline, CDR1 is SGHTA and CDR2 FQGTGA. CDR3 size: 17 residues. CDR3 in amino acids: CASSLLGQGPNTDTQYF. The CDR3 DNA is TGTGCCAGCAGCTTACTCGGACAGGGGCCAAACACAGATACGCAGTATTTT. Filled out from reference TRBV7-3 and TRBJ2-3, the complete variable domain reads GAGVSQTPSNKVTEKGKYVELRCDPISGHTALYWYRQSLGQGPEFLIYFQGTGAADDSGLPNDRFFAVRPEGSVSTLKIQRTERGDSAVYLCASSLLGQGPNTDTQYFGPGTRLTVL.

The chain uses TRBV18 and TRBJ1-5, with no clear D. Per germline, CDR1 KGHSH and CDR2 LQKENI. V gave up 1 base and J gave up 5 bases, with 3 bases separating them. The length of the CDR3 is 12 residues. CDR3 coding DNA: TGTGCCAGCTCACCACGGGATCAGCCCCAGCATTTT. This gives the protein CASSPRDQPQHF.

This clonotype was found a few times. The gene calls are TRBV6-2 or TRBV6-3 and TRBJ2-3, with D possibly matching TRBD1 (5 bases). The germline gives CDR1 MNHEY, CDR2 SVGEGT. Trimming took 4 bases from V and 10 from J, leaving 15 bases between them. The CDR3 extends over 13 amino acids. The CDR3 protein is CASSWATEESQYF. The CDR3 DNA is TGTGCCAGCAGTTGGGCGACAGAAGAGTCGCAGTATTTT.

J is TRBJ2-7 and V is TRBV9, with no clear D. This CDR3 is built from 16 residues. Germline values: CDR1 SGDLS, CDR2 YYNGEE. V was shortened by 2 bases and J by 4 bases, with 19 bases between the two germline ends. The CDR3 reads CASSVDRVRPIYEQYF. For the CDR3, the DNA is TGTGCCAGCAGCGTCGACCGGGTCCGGCCAATATACGAGCAGTACTTC.